This T cell receptor (beta chain) originates from a study of CD8 T cells in Susac syndrome. This CDR3 region has 11 residues. Trimming left V 4 bases short and J 2 bases short, with 6 bases between. CDR1 DFQATT and CDR2 SNEGSKA come from the germline V gene (reference sequence). RNA in amounts of roughly 0.5 to 1 ug was reverse transcribed with random hexamers. Across 54 Vbeta and 13 Jbeta, TCR beta CDR3 was amplified with immunoSEQ multiplex PCR. Using its own MiXCR run on the immunoSEQ multiplex PCR reads, TCRdb lists one record per CDR3 protein. Of 180,000 or so distinct CDR3 sequences in the sample, more than 90% are singletons; the top ten hold about 0.13%. In blood CD8+ and CD4+ T cells, TCR beta underwent sequencing. Healthy donors constituted the control group, matched for age and sex. It was negative isolation that provided the CD8+ and CD4+ T cells, whereas TEMRA cells were enriched by FACS.

The chain recombines TRBV20-1 with TRBJ2-7; D ambiguous. This TCR derives from a human donor in good health. Sequencing was performed on CD4+ T cells from PBMCs. The DNA of the CDR3 is TGCAGTGCTAAGTTGACCTACGAGCAGTACTTC. The encoded protein is CSAKLTYEQYF.